A selection of T cell receptor beta chains follows, all from one sample in a study of blood T cell repertoires in COVID-19. The method was immunoSEQ multiplex PCR; TCRdb's version includes in-frame clones alone and lacks a portion of them. The sample comprises about 430,000 clones, more than 75% of which are singletons, and 0.95% to 1% rests with the top ten. The sequenced material came from PBMCs or T cells enriched from blood (not recorded which). These receptors were taken from a woman aged 30 to 39 with acute COVID-19. CDR3s include the opening cysteine and the closing phenylalanine or tryptophan.

CDR3 length,J gene,V gene,CDR3 protein
14,TRBJ2-3,TRBV25-1,CASSEGTGTDTQYF
14,TRBJ1-5,TRBV19,CASRRTGVNQPQHF
15,TRBJ1-1,TRBV9,CASSTTGVWNTEAFF
16,TRBJ1-3,TRBV2,CASSQTGSLSGNTIYF
16,TRBJ2-7,TRBV10-2,CASRPTTSGGAYEQYF
15,TRBJ1-6,TRBV10-2,CASGGSTSYNSPLHF
16,TRBJ2-7,TRBV6-5,CASSYSGTGGAYEQYF
13,TRBJ2-1,TRBV7-2,CASSLALGNEQFF
14,TRBJ1-1,TRBV4-3,CASSQETAVTEAFF
17,TRBJ2-7,TRBV3-1/TRBV3-2,CASSPLVGGESSYEQYF
13,TRBJ1-2,TRBV25-1,CASSESVNYGYTF
14,TRBJ1-5,TRBV2,CASSDRQGNQPQHF
16,TRBJ1-2,TRBV10-1,CASSEFGTPANYGYTF